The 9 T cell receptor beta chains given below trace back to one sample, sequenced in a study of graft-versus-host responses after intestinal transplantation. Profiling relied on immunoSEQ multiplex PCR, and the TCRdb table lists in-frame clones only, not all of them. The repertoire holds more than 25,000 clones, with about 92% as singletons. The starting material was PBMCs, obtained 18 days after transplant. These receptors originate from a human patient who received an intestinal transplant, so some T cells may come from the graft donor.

In DNA, the CDR3 is TGTGCCGCCGACGATCGGACGGATCAATACAATGAGCAGTTCTTC. It yields the protein CAADDRTDQYNEQFF. The chain joins TRBV10-3 to TRBJ2-1; D gene ambiguous. Trimming left V 11 bases short and J 4 bases short, with 21 bases between. The CDR3 runs 15 residues. Germline CDR1 and CDR2: ENHRY and SYGVKD.

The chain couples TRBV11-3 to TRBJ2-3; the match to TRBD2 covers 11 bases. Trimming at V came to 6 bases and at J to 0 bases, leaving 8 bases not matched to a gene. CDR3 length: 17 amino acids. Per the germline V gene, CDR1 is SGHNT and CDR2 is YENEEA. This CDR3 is CASSMRASGGSTDTQYF. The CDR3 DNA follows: TGTGCCAGCAGTATGAGGGCTAGCGGGGGGAGCACAGATACGCAGTATTTT.

CDR3 in amino acids: CASTRTGGDGYTF. CDR3 nucleotides: TGCGCCAGCACAAGGACAGGGGGCGACGGCTACACCTTC. This chain uses TRBV5-1 with TRBJ1-2; 11 bases align to TRBD1. V lost 6 bases and J lost 8; bases outside the gene matches: 6. From germline, CDR1 is SGHRS and CDR2 YFSETQ. This CDR3 is built from 13 residues.

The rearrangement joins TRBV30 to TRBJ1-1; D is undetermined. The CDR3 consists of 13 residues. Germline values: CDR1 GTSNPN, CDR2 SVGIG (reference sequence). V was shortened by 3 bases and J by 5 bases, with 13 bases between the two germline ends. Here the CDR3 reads CAWRRLIATEAFF. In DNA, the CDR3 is TGTGCCTGGAGGCGACTAATAGCGACTGAAGCTTTCTTT.

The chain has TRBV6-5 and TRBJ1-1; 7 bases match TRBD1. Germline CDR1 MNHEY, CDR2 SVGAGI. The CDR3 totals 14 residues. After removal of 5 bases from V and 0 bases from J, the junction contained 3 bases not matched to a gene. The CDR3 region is CASSRGQLNTEAFF. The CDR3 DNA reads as TGTGCCAGCAGTCGGGGACAGTTGAACACTGAAGCTTTCTTT.

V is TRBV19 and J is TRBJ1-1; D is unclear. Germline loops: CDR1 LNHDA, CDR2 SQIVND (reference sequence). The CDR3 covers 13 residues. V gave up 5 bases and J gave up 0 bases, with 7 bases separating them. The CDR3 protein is CASSVGLNTEAFF. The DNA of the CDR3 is TGTGCCAGTAGTGTTGGGTTGAACACTGAAGCTTTCTTT.

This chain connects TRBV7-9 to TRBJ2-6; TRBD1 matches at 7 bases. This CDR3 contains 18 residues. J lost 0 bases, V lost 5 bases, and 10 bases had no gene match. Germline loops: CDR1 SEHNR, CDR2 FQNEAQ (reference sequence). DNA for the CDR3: TGTGCCAGCAGCACACACGGGACAGCCCACTCTGGGGCCAACGTCCTGACTTTC. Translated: CASSTHGTAHSGANVLTF.

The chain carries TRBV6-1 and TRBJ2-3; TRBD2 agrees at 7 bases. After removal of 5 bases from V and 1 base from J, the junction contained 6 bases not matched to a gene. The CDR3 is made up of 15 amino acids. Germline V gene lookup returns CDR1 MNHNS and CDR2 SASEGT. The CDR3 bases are TGTGCCAGCAGTCTCGAGCGGGGCCGCACAGATACGCAGTATTTT. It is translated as CASSLERGRTDTQYF.

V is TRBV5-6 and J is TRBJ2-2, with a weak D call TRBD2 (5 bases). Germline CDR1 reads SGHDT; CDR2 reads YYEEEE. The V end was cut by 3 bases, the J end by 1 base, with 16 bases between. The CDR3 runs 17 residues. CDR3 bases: TGTGCCAGCAGCTCCTTTGTGTGGAGCGGGAACACCGGGGAGCTGTTTTTT. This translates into CASSSFVWSGNTGELFF.